Listed here are 14 T cell receptor beta chains from one sample, sequenced in a study of memory CD4+ T cells and cytomegalovirus serostatus. Single viable CD3+CD4+CD8-CD45RO+ cells were sorted as the memory CD4+ T cells. The protocol was immunoSEQ multiplex PCR, while the TCRdb copy is restricted to in-frame clones and leaves out a portion. Of about 50,000 clones in the sample, 82% were seen once. The sample was memory CD4+ T cells from blood. These receptors all stem from an adult in good health and CMV-seronegative.

The genes are TRBV6-5 and TRBJ1-1; D may be TRBD1 (6 bases). This CDR3 region has 14 residues. CDR1 and CDR2 from the germline V gene are MNHEY and SVGAGI. The V end lost 0 bases, the J end lost 5 bases, and 10 bases lay between the germline ends. The CDR3 loop is CASSYSSGVTEAFF. CDR3 nucleotides: TGTGCCAGCAGTTACTCGTCAGGGGTGACTGAAGCTTTCTTT.

The chain has TRBV10-3 and TRBJ2-3; TRBD1 matches at 10 bases. Trimming took 4 bases from V and 5 from J; bases not matched to a gene: 9. CDR3 length: 16 amino acids. The germline gives CDR1 ENHRY, CDR2 SYGVKD. CDR3 nucleotides: TGTGCCATCAGTGCGGCTGGGACAGGGGAAATAGATACGCAGTATTTT. It translates to CAISAAGTGEIDTQYF.

The V call is TRBV4-1, the J call TRBJ1-5, with D maybe TRBD1 (6 bases). The V end was cut by 3 bases, the J end by 0 bases, with 18 bases between. Germline V gene data show CDR1 as MGHRA and CDR2 as YSYEKL. The CDR3 is 18 amino acids. The CDR3 DNA reads TGCGCCAGCAGCCACCCCCCCCGACCAGGGGATAGCAATCAGCCCCAGCATTTT. This translates into CASSHPPRPGDSNQPQHF.

The gene calls are TRBV5-6 and TRBJ1-6, with D unresolved. The V end lost 1 base, the J end lost 6 bases, and 17 bases lay between the germline ends. The CDR3 length is 17 residues. Germline CDR1 SGHDT, CDR2 YYEEEE. The DNA for the CDR3 is TGTGCCAGCAGCTTGTCAGGAGGGCTCTCTCTTAATTCACCCCTCCACTTT. Amino acid sequence: CASSLSGGLSLNSPLHF.

This chain connects TRBV5-1 to TRBJ2-3; D is undetermined. V was pared by 0 bases and J by 6 bases, with 14 bases between. The CDR3 extends over 15 amino acids. Germline V gene data show CDR1 as SGHRS and CDR2 as YFSETQ. The DNA for the CDR3 is TGCGCCAGCAGCTTGGGAAGCTCCCTATCGGATACGCAGTATTTT. Protein sequence: CASSLGSSLSDTQYF. The full variable domain, with the rest looked up from reference TRBV5-1 and TRBJ2-3, is KAGVTQTPRYLIKTRGQQVTLSCSPISGHRSVSWYQQTPGQGLQFLFEYFSETQRNKGNFPGRFSGRQFSNSRSEMNVSTLELGDSALYLCASSLGSSLSDTQYFGPGTRLTVL.

CDR3 sequence (DNA): TGTGCCAGCAGACCCTTGAACTCGGGACAGGGGGCATACACTGAAGCTTTCTTT. Translated: CASRPLNSGQGAYTEAFF. The J gene is TRBJ1-1, the V gene TRBV5-5; 12 nucleotides line up with TRBD1. The CDR3 runs 18 residues. The V segment lost 5 bases and the J segment 3 bases; nucleotides outside the gene matches: 14. Germline V gene sequence: CDR1 SGHKS, CDR2 YYEKEE (reference sequence).

The chain carries TRBV2 and TRBJ1-5, with D maybe TRBD1 (6 bases). Germline V lookup: CDR1 SNHLY, CDR2 FYNNEI. The CDR3 covers 15 residues. V dropped 3 bases and J dropped 6 bases, with 15 bases sitting between them. The CDR3: CASSDGGAGAQPQHF. DNA for the CDR3: TGTGCCAGCAGTGATGGTGGGGCAGGGGCTCAGCCCCAGCATTTT.

This clone came up a few times. This CDR3 reads CASSYSAGGGQPQHF. DNA for the CDR3: TGTGCCAGCAGTTACTCAGCAGGGGGCGGTCAGCCCCAGCATTTT. The chain couples TRBV6-6 to TRBJ1-5; 8 bases fit TRBD1. The CDR3 spans 15 residues. The V gene's germline CDR1 is MNHNY and CDR2 SVGAGI (reference sequence). V was clipped by 0 bases and J by 6 bases; unmatched bases: 4.

This clone was detected a few times. The chain is built from TRBV28 and TRBJ1-1; a weak D match, TRBD1 (5 bases). The CDR3 is made up of 15 amino acids. The V gene lost 3 bases and the J gene lost 7 bases, with 18 bases spanning the gap. The V gene's germline CDR1 is MDHEN and CDR2 SYDVKM. CDR3 amino acids: CASSFAAGWGVEAFF. CDR3 coding DNA: TGTGCCAGCAGTTTCGCCGCAGGGTGGGGGGTTGAAGCTTTCTTT.

This clone came up a few times. The V and J genes are TRBV4-2 and TRBJ1-2; a weak D match, TRBD1 (6 bases). Trimming left V 0 bases short and J 2 bases short, with 10 bases between. This CDR3 has 15 residues. Germline lookup yields CDR1 LGHNA and CDR2 YNFKEQ. The CDR3 DNA reads as TGTGCCAGCAGCCAAGAACTCAGGGGAAACTATGGCTACACCTTC. This codes for CASSQELRGNYGYTF.

V is TRBV15 and J is TRBJ2-1; D may be TRBD1 (7 bases). V lost 0 bases to trimming and J lost 2 bases, with 20 bases between them. CDR1 is LNHNV and CDR2 is YYDKDF in the germline V gene (reference sequence). The CDR3 extends over 19 amino acids. DNA of the CDR3: TGTGCCACCAGCAGAGAATCGACCCCGGCCAGGGGGGCCTACAATGAGCAGTTCTTC. Translated, it gives CATSRESTPARGAYNEQFF.

This rearrangement joins TRBV5-8 to TRBJ1-1, with D possibly TRBD1 on 5 matching bases. CDR1 SGHTS and CDR2 YDEGEE come from the germline V gene. The V and J ends lost 1 base and 2 bases respectively, with 12 bases between them. The CDR3 covers 15 residues. The CDR3 loop reads CASSLRGRRNTEAFF. The CDR3 bases are TGTGCCAGCAGCTTGCGGGGGAGGAGAAACACTGAAGCTTTCTTT. The full variable domain, completed using reference TRBV5-8 and TRBJ1-1, is EAGVTQSPTHLIKTRGQQATLRCSPISGHTSVYWYQQALGLGLQFLLWYDEGEERNRGNFPPRFSGRQFPNYSSELNVNALELEDSALYLCASSLRGRRNTEAFFGQGTRLTVV.

The rearrangement uses TRBV5-1 and TRBJ2-2, with D unclear. Trimming took 0 bases from V and 2 from J, leaving 11 bases between them. CDR1 SGHRS and CDR2 YFSETQ come from the germline V gene. CDR3 size: 16 residues. CDR3 amino acids: CASSLGRSFNTGELFF. The DNA of the CDR3 is TGCGCCAGCAGCTTGGGACGGAGTTTTAACACCGGGGAGCTGTTTTTT.

The chain carries TRBV29-1 and TRBJ1-1; a weak D match, TRBD1 (6 bases). Germline CDR1 SQVTM, CDR2 ANQGSEA. CDR3 length equals 12 residues. V was shortened by 6 bases and J by 6 bases, with 14 bases between the two germline ends. The CDR3 nucleotides are TGCAGCGTGAGGGGGGGACCCTCTGAAGCTTTCTTT. Its protein is CSVRGGPSEAFF.